This T cell receptor (beta chain) emerged from a study of cytomegalovirus exposure and HLA in healthy donors. Whole-study findings and limits: The study designated fewer than 200 TCR beta chains cytomegalovirus-associated. Reports showed the classifier diagnosing cytomegalovirus status with high specificity and sensitivity. Whilst most TCR sequences proved rare, a subset of public TCRs occurred across many donors.

This clone was seen once. Its target is unknown. The germline gives CDR1 LGHNA, CDR2 YSLEER. The CDR3 runs 16 residues. V gave up 1 base and J gave up 7 bases, with 17 bases separating them. Generated by immunoSEQ multiplex PCR, the TCRdb table keeps only in-frame clones and is missing some. Here the sample spans some 110,000 clones, approximately 90% being singletons. Sequencing was done on a sample of PBMCs. The source of this sequence is a man between 18 and 35 years old in good health and CMV-seropositive. The rearrangement joins TRBV4-3 to TRBJ2-1, with D possibly being TRBD2 (5 bases). The CDR3: CASSQVLLTPGNEQFF. CDR3 sequence (DNA): TGCGCCAGCAGCCAAGTTCTCCTAACCCCGGGGAATGAGCAGTTCTTC.